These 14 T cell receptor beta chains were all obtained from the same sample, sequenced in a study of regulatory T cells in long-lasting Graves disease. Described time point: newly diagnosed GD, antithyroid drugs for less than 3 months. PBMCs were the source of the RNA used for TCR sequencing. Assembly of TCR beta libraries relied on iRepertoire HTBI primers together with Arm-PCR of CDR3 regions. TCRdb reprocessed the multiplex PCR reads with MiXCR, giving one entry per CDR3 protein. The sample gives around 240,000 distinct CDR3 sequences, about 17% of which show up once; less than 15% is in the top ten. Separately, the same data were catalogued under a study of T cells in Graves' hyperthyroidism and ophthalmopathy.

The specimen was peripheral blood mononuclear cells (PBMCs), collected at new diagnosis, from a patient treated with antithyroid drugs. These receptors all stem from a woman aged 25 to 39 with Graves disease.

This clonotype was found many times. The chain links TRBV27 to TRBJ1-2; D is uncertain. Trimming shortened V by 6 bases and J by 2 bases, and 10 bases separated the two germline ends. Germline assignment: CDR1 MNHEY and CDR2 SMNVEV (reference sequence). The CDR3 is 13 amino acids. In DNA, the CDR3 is TGTGCCAGCAGATCGGCCGGGAACTATGGCTACACCTTC. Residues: CASRSAGNYGYTF.

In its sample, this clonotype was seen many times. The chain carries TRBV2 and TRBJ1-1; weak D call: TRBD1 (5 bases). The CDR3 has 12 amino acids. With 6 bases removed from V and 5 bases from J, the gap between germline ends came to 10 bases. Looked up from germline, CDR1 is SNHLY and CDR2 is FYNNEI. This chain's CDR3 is CASSRVGTEAFF. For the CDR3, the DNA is TGTGCCAGCAGCAGGGTAGGAACTGAAGCTTTCTTT.

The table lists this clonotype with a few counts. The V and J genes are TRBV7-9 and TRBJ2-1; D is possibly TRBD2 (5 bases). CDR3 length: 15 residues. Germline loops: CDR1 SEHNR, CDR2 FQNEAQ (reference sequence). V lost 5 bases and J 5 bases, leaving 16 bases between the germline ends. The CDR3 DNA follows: TGTGCCAGCAGCCCTCGGGGAGCAGCCGACAATGAGCAGTTCTTC. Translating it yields CASSPRGAADNEQFF.

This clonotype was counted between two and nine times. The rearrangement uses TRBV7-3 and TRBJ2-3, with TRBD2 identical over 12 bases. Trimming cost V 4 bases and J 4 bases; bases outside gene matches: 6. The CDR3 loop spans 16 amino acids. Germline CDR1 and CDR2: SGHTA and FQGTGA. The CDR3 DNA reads TGTGCCAGCAGCTCAAGGCCTAGCGGGGGGGCAGATACGCAGTATTTT. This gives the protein CASSSRPSGGADTQYF.

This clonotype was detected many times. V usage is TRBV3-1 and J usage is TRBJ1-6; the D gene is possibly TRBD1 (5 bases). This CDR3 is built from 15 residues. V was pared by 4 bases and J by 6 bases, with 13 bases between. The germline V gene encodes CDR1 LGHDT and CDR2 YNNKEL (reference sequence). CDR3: CASSPNPGGNSPLHF. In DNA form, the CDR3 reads TGTGCCAGCAGCCCCAACCCGGGGGGTAATTCACCCCTCCACTTT.

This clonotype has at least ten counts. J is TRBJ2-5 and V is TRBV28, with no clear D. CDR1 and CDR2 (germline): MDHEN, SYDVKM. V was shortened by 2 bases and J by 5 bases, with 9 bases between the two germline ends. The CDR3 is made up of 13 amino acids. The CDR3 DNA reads TGTGCCAGCAGTTTAATCACGAGGGAGACCCAGTACTTC. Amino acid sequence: CASSLITRETQYF.

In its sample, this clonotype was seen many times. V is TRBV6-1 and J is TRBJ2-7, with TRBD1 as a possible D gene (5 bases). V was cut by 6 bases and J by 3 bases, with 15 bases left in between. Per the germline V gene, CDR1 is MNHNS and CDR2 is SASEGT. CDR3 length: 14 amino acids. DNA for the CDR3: TGTGCCAGCAGGGACACCGCCAGCCGCTACGAGCAGTACTTC. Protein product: CASRDTASRYEQYF.

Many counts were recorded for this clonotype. CDR3 region: CASSFRSTSGGIDYNEQFF. The CDR3 coding sequence is TGTGCCAGCAGCTTTCGATCGACTAGCGGGGGGATAGACTACAATGAGCAGTTCTTC. The J gene is TRBJ2-1, the V gene TRBV9; TRBD2 matches at 13 bases. The V segment lost 4 bases and the J segment 3 bases; nucleotides outside the gene matches: 13. In germline, CDR1 is SGDLS, CDR2 YYNGEE. The CDR3 has 19 residues.

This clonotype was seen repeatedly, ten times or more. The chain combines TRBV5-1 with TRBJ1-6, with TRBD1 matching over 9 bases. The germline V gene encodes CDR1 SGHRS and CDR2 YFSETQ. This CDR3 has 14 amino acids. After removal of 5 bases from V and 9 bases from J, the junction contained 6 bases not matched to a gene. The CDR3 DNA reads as TGCGCCAGCAGTTCTGGACAGGGGACTTCACCCCTCCACTTT. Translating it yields CASSSGQGTSPLHF.

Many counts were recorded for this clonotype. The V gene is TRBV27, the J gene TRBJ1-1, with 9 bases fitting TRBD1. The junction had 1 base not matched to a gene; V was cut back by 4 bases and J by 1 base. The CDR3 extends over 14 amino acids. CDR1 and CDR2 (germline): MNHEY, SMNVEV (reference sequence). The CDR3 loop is CASSWTGENTEAFF. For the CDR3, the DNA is TGTGCCAGCAGTTGGACAGGGGAGAACACTGAAGCTTTCTTT.

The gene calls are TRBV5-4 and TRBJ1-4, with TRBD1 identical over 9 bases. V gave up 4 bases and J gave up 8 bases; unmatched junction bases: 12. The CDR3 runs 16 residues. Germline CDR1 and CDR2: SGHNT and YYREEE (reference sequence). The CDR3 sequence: CASSREGTGPTEKLFF. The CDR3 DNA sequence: TGTGCCAGCAGCCGTGAGGGGACAGGGCCCACCGAAAAACTGTTTTTT.

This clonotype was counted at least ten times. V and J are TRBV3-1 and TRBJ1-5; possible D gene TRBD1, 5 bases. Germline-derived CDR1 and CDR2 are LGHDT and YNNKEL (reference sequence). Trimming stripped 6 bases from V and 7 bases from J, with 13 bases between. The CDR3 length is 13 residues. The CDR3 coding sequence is TGTGCCAGCAGTGCAGGGTTGGGGCAGCCCCAGCATTTT. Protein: CASSAGLGQPQHF.

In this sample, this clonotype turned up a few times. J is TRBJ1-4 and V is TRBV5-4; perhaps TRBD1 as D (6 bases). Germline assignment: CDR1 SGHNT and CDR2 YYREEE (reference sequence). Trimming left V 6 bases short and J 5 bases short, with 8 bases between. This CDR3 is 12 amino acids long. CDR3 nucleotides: TGTGCCAGCACCAGGGGAAATGAAAAACTGTTTTTT. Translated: CASTRGNEKLFF. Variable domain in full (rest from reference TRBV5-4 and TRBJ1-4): ETGVTQSPTHLIKTRGQQVTLRCSSQSGHNTVSWYQQALGQGPQFIFQYYREEENGRGNFPPRFSGLQFPNYSSELNVNALELDDSALYLCASTRGNEKLFFGSGTQLSVL.

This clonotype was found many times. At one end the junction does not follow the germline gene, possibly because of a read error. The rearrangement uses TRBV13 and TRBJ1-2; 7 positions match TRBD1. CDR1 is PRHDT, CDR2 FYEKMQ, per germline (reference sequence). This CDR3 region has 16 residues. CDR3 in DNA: TGCGCCAGCAGCCCCGGGACAGCGGGCTTGGGCTATGGCTACACCTTC. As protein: CASSPGTAGLGYGYTF.